This T cell receptor (beta chain) was observed in a study of T cells in Graves' hyperthyroidism and ophthalmopathy. The trim removed 3 bases at V and 14 bases at J, leaving 7 bases unmatched. The CDR3 consists of 13 residues. Amplified TCR beta CDR3 regions derived from RNA transcripts. In the first-round RT-PCR of the TCR CDR3, the HTBI primer set was used. TCRdb used MiXCR to reprocess the multiplex PCR reads, holding one entry per CDR3 protein. Among under 700,000 distinct CDR3 sequences, roughly 46% were seen once, and the ten largest hold about 7.8%. This TCR derives from a woman aged 18 to 35 with Graves' hyperthyroidism. The source material was peripheral blood or thyroid tissue (not recorded which). The V call is TRBV12-3 or TRBV12-4, the J call TRBJ1-6; 7 bases line up with TRBD1. For the CDR3, the DNA is TGTGCCAGCAGTTTCGGACAGGCAGGGTCCCTCCACTTT. Its translation is CASSFGQAGSLHF.